This record looks at one TCR beta chain sequence and its context. Antigen specificity is unknown. The sample is drawn from a study of blood T cells in healthy people across ages. It was with a sample-barcoded 5' primer and a J-beta primer mix that a second PCR of roughly 7 to 12 cycles was run. Using its own MiXCR run on the 5' RACE reads, TCRdb lists one record per CDR3 protein. The data show roughly 1,500,000 distinct CDR3 sequences, 42% seen once. Overall study results and limits: No conclusive comparison of naive versus antigen-experienced cells was possible with unsorted PBMCs. Measured against age, TCR beta diversity per million T cells decreased in a roughly linear manner. The CMV status of each donor remained undetermined, and this could have confounded shifts in expanded clonotypes.

CDR1 is GTSNPN and CDR2 is SVGIG in the germline V gene (reference sequence). This CDR3 is 13 amino acids long. V shed 3 bases and J 2 bases; nucleotides not matched to a gene: 0. Source material: blood. The J gene is TRBJ1-5, the V gene TRBV30; TRBD1 matches 8 bases. The receptor was isolated from a woman between 18 and 30 years old in good health. The CDR3 sequence: CAWRGQGNQPQHF. CDR3 sequence (DNA): TGTGCCTGGAGGGGACAGGGCAATCAGCCCCAGCATTTT.